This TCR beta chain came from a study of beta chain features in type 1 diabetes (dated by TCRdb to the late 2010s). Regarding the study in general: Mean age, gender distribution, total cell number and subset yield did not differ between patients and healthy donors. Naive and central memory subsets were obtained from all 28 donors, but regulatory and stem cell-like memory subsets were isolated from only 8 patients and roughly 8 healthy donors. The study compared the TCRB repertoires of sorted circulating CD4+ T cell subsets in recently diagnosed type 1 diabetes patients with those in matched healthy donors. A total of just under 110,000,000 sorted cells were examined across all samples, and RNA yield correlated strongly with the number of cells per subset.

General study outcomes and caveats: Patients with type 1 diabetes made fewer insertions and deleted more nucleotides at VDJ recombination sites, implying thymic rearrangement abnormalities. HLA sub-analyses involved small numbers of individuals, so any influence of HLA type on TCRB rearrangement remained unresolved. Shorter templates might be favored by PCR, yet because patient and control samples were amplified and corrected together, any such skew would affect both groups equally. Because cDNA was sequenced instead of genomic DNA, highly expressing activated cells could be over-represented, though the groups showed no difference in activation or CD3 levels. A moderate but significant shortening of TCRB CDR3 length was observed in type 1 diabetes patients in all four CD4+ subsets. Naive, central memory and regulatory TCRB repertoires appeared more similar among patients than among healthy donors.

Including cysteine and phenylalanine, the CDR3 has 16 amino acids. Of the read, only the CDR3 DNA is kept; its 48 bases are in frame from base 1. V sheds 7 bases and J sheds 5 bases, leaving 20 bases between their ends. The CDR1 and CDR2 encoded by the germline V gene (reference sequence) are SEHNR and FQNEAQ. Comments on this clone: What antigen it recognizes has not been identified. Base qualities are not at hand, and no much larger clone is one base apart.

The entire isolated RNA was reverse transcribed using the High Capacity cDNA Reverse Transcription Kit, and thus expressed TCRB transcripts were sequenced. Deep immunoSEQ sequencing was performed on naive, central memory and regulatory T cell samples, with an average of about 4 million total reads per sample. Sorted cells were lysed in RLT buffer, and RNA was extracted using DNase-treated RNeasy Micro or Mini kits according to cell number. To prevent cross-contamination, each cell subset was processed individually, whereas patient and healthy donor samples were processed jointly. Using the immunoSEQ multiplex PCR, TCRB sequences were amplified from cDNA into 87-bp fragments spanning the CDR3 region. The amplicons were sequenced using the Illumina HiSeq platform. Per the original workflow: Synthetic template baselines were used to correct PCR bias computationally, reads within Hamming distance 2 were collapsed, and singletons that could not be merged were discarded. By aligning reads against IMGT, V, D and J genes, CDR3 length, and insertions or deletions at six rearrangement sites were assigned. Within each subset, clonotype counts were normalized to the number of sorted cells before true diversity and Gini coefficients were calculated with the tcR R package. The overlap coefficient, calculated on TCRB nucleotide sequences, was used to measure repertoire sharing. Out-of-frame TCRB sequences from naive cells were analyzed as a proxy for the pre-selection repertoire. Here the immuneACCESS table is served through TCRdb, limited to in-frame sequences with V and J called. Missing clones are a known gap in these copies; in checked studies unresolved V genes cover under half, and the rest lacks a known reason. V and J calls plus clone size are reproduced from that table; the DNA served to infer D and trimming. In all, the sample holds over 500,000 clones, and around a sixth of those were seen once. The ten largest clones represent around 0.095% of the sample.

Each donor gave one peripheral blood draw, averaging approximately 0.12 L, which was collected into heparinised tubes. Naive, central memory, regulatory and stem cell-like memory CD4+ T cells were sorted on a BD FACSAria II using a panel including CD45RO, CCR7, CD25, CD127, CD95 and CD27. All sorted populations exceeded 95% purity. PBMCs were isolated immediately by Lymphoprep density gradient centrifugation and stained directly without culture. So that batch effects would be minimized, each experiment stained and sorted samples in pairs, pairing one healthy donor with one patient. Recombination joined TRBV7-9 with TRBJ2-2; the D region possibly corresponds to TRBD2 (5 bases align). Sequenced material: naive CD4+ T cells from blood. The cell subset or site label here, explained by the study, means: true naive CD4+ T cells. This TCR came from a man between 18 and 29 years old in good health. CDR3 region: CASTPHGPPGTGELFF. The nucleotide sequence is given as TGTGCCAGCACCCCCCATGGGCCCCCGGGGACCGGGGAGCTGTTTTTT.